Following are 21 T cell receptor beta chains from one sample sequenced in a study of Ad26.COV2.S vaccination and SARS-CoV-2 variants. Treatment in this sample: over 15 received Ad26.COV2.S at low or high dose, single or two shots; five or six received placebo; per-sample allocation not given. Samples came from day 63 after the first vaccine or placebo injection. Produced via immunoSEQ multiplex PCR; TCRdb's table is partial and in-frame only. The sample gives about 350,000 clones, roughly 81% of which show up once; about 3.5% is in the top ten. Sequencing used peripheral blood, obtained in a trial of Ad26.COV2.S vaccine versus placebo. These TCRs come from a person aged 18 to 65 who received the Ad26.COV2.S COVID-19 vaccine or a placebo.

The CDR3 sequence is CASSLARVVYNEQFF. DNA of the CDR3: TGCGCCAGCAGCTTGGCCAGGGTGGTTTACAATGAGCAGTTCTTC. This chain links TRBV5-1 with TRBJ2-1; D is possibly TRBD1 (5 bases). V was shortened by 0 bases and J by 4 bases, with 11 bases between the two germline ends. The CDR3 sequence is 15 residues long. Germline CDR1 and CDR2: SGHRS and YFSETQ. The full variable domain, rest sourced from reference TRBV5-1 and TRBJ2-1, is KAGVTQTPRYLIKTRGQQVTLSCSPISGHRSVSWYQQTPGQGLQFLFEYFSETQRNKGNFPGRFSGRQFSNSRSEMNVSTLELGDSALYLCASSLARVVYNEQFFGPGTRLTVL.

In regard to this clone: Other DNA sequences in this specimen translate into the identical CDR3. The V and J genes are TRBV30 and TRBJ1-1, with D unclear. Trimming took 3 bases from V and 0 from J, leaving 5 bases between them. This CDR3 region has 12 residues. Germline V lookup: CDR1 GTSNPN, CDR2 SVGIG (reference sequence). CDR3 sequence reads: CAWRRLNTEAFF. In DNA form, the CDR3 reads TGTGCCTGGAGACGTCTGAACACTGAAGCTTTCTTT.

The chain joins TRBV10-3 to TRBJ2-3; no firm D call. The CDR3 contains 11 residues. V lost 6 bases to trimming and J lost 4 bases, with 5 bases between them. CDR1 and CDR2 (germline): ENHRY, SYGVKD. The CDR3 loop reads CAISSADTQYF. CDR3 nucleotide sequence: TGTGCCATCAGCAGCGCAGATACGCAGTATTTT.

The genes are TRBV28 and TRBJ2-7, with 7 bases aligning to TRBD2. From germline, CDR1 is MDHEN and CDR2 SYDVKM. The CDR3 totals 14 residues. Trimming removed 7 bases from V and 5 bases from J; junction bases left unmatched: 11. This CDR3 is CASTPSRGVHEQYF. The CDR3 DNA is TGTGCCAGCACCCCTAGTCGGGGGGTCCACGAGCAGTACTTC. Based on the CDR3 plus reference TRBV28 and TRBJ2-7, the full variable domain is DVKVTQSSRYLVKRTGEKVFLECVQDMDHENMFWYRQDPGLGLRLIYFSYDVKMKEKGDIPEGYSVSREKKERFSLILESASTNQTSMYLCASTPSRGVHEQYFGPGTRLTVT.

The CDR3 region is CASKTTGTTYEQYF. In DNA form, the CDR3 reads TGTGCCAGCAAGACGACCGGGACAACTTACGAGCAGTACTTC. This chain links TRBV27 with TRBJ2-7, with a weak D call TRBD1 (6 bases). CDR1 MNHEY and CDR2 SMNVEV come from the germline V gene (reference sequence). The ends were cut back, 7 bases at V and 4 bases at J, with 17 bases in the middle. This CDR3 contains 14 residues.

The chain is built from TRBV7-2 and TRBJ2-7, with TRBD2 identical over 10 bases. The CDR3 has 17 residues. CDR1 and CDR2 from the germline V gene are SGHTA and FQGNSA. The V gene end was trimmed by 4 bases and the J gene end by 3 bases; junction bases not matched to a gene: 12. The CDR3 DNA follows: TGTGCCAGCAGCTCCCGGGGTAGCGGGAGGCTCGGCTACGAGCAGTACTTC. Its protein product is CASSSRGSGRLGYEQYF.

CDR3 in DNA: TGCGCCAGCAGCCAAGATTTCAGGGGGCTTAACGAGCAGTACTTC. Residues: CASSQDFRGLNEQYF. The chain combines TRBV4-3 with TRBJ2-7; 8 bases align to TRBD1. This CDR3 region has 15 residues. The germline gives CDR1 LGHNA, CDR2 YSLEER. The J segment lost 5 bases and the V segment lost 0 bases, leaving 6 bases of the junction unmatched.

The chain has TRBV5-1 and TRBJ2-1; D is ambiguous. Germline CDR1 is SGHRS and CDR2 is YFSETQ. V lost 0 bases to trimming and J lost 0 bases, with 10 bases between them. The CDR3 spans 16 residues. The CDR3: CASSLAGSSSYNEQFF. The CDR3 nucleotides are TGCGCCAGCAGCTTGGCTGGGTCGAGCTCCTACAATGAGCAGTTCTTC.

With regard to this clone: This sample includes further DNA sequences coding for the same CDR3. The chain carries TRBV7-2 and TRBJ2-5, with 7 nucleotides matching TRBD2. CDR3 length: 14 amino acids. The germline V gene has CDR1 SGHTA and CDR2 FQGNSA. V lost 3 bases, J lost 2 bases, and 3 bases stayed unmatched. The CDR3 reads CASSFQRGQETQYF. The CDR3 nucleotides read TGTGCCAGCAGCTTCCAGCGGGGACAAGAGACCCAGTACTTC.

The V gene is TRBV5-5, the J gene TRBJ2-1; D ambiguous. V was cut by 0 bases and J by 7 bases, with 8 bases left in between. CDR3 length: 13 amino acids. Germline CDR1 is SGHKS and CDR2 is YYEKEE (reference sequence). This CDR3 reads CASSLGAPNEQFF. The CDR3 region has the DNA TGTGCCAGCAGCTTGGGGGCACCGAATGAGCAGTTCTTC.

The chain uses TRBV6-2 or TRBV6-3 and TRBJ2-7; the D gene is possibly TRBD1 (5 bases). V lost 2 bases and J 0 bases, leaving 17 bases between the germline ends. The CDR3 length is 17 residues. CDR1 and CDR2 (germline): MNHEY, SVGEGT. CDR3 sequence (DNA): TGTGCCAGCAGTTACGGGGCAGCCTCACAGAACTCCTACGAGCAGTACTTC. It specifies CASSYGAASQNSYEQYF.

The rearrangement links TRBV3-1 (or the pseudogene TRBV3-2) to TRBJ2-7, with unresolved D. Deletions cut 4 bases from V and 3 bases from J, with 13 bases between. CDR1 and CDR2 from the germline V gene are LGHDT and YNNKEL (reference sequence). The CDR3 has 14 residues. CDR3 sequence reads: CASSPPRDHYEQYF. The CDR3 nucleotides are TGTGCCAGCAGCCCCCCCCGTGACCACTACGAGCAGTACTTC.

The rearrangement uses TRBV7-2 and TRBJ2-2; 7 nucleotides line up with TRBD1. J lost 1 base, V lost 5 bases, and 10 bases had no gene match. This CDR3 comprises 17 residues. Germline CDR1 and CDR2: SGHTA and FQGNSA. The CDR3 reads CASSPRMGQRNTGELFF. As DNA, the CDR3 is TGTGCCAGCAGCCCGCGAATGGGACAGAGGAACACCGGGGAGCTGTTTTTT.

The CDR3 here is CASSKGRTQYF. The CDR3 DNA reads TGTGCCAGCTCTAAGGGGAGGACGCAGTATTTT. The chain joins TRBV25-1 to TRBJ2-3, with a possible D match to TRBD2 (6 bases). The germline V gene has CDR1 MGHDK and CDR2 SYGVNS. The CDR3 runs to 11 residues. V was shortened by 8 bases and J by 9 bases, with 12 bases between the two germline ends.

The count of this clone is one. This chain connects TRBV15 to TRBJ1-6; D not resolved. Germline lookup yields CDR1 LNHNV and CDR2 YYDKDF (reference sequence). V gave up 8 bases and J gave up 3 bases, with 11 bases separating them. This CDR3 is 14 amino acids long. The CDR3 bases are TGTGCCACCCAGGAGAGGAGCTATAATTCACCCCTCCACTTT. The encoded protein is CATQERSYNSPLHF.

A word on this clone: This same CDR3 is encoded by further DNA sequences in the sample. The rearrangement links TRBV5-4 to TRBJ2-1; 12 bases are shared with TRBD2. In germline, CDR1 is SGHNT, CDR2 YYREEE (reference sequence). This CDR3 contains 15 residues. The V and J ends lost 3 bases and 2 bases, in that order; junction bases with no gene match: 0. CDR3 coding DNA: TGTGCCAGCAGCTGGACTAGCGGGACCTACAATGAGCAGTTCTTC. Translated: CASSWTSGTYNEQFF.

J is TRBJ2-3 and V is TRBV2; 7 bases align to TRBD1. From germline, CDR1 is SNHLY and CDR2 FYNNEI. The junction had 8 bases not matched to a gene; V was cut back by 6 bases and J by 2 bases. The CDR3 totals 15 residues. The CDR3 is CASRAGGPLTDTQYF. The CDR3 bases are TGTGCCAGCAGAGCAGGGGGTCCCCTCACAGATACGCAGTATTTT.

The chain links TRBV5-4 to TRBJ2-7, with 9 bases that match TRBD2. The V gene end was trimmed by 0 bases and the J gene end by 3 bases; junction bases not matched to a gene: 4. CDR1 is SGHNT and CDR2 is YYREEE in the germline V gene (reference sequence). The CDR3 length is 15 residues. This CDR3 is CASSLVTSGRYEQYF. CDR3 DNA: TGTGCCAGCAGCTTGGTGACTAGCGGACGCTACGAGCAGTACTTC.

Concerning this clone: The junction departs from the called germline gene at one end, perhaps through a read error. The chain couples TRBV7-7 to TRBJ2-1, with 12 positions matching TRBD2. The germline CDR1 and CDR2 sequences are SSHAT and FNYEAQ (reference sequence). This CDR3 spans 18 amino acids. CDR3: CASSLAAGRTSGVYEQFF. In DNA, the CDR3 is TGTGCTAGCAGCTTAGCGGCAGGGCGGACTAGCGGGGTCTATGAGCAGTTCTTC.

This clone has only one observation. The chain combines TRBV11-2 with TRBJ2-3; 10 bases are a match to TRBD2. This CDR3 region has 18 residues. With 5 bases clipped from V and 2 bases from J, the junction kept 13 bases outside the gene matches. Per the germline V gene, CDR1 is SGHAT and CDR2 is FQNNGV. The CDR3 nucleotides are TGTGCCAGCAGCCCGCTTGTCCTAGCGGGGGTACTCACAGATACGCAGTATTTT. This codes for CASSPLVLAGVLTDTQYF.

The chain carries TRBV10-3 and TRBJ2-7, with 12 nucleotides matching TRBD2. CDR3 size: 16 residues. Germline values: CDR1 ENHRY, CDR2 SYGVKD. Trimming removed 0 bases from V and 6 bases from J; junction bases left unmatched: 6. The CDR3 protein is CAISESLAGGRAEQYF. CDR3 nucleotides: TGTGCCATCAGTGAGTCCCTAGCGGGGGGGCGGGCCGAGCAGTACTTC.